The 28 T cell receptor beta chains listed next were all sequenced from one sample in a study of regulatory T cells in long-lasting Graves disease. For TCR beta, libraries came from iRepertoire HTBI primers and Arm-PCR of CDR3 regions. A single record per CDR3 protein comes from TCRdb applying MiXCR to the multiplex PCR reads. The sample records some 330,000 distinct CDR3 sequences, less than 30% being singletons. Time point here: persistent/refractory GD, antithyroid drugs over 5 years with positive TRAb. Scientists built the TCR library using RNA that was extracted from PBMCs. The specimen was peripheral blood mononuclear cells (PBMCs), collected when the disease was refractory, from a patient treated with antithyroid drugs. Receptors originate from a woman aged 40 to 55 with Graves disease.

This clonotype was seen ten or more times. The chain uses TRBV12-3 or TRBV12-4 and TRBJ2-1; 10 bases fit TRBD2. The CDR3 contains 18 residues. J gave up 1 base and V 7 bases, and 13 bases lay outside the gene matches. This CDR3 is CASTLGASGSGSYNEQFF. CDR3 DNA sequence: TGTGCCAGCACCCTAGGGGCTAGCGGGAGTGGTTCCTACAATGAGCAGTTCTTC.

This clonotype has a count of ten or more. J is TRBJ2-7 and V is TRBV19; 7 nucleotides agree with TRBD2. The CDR3 runs to 13 residues. The J segment lost 2 bases and the V segment lost 3 bases, leaving 1 base of the junction unmatched. In germline, CDR1 is LNHDA, CDR2 SQIVND (reference sequence). CDR3 nucleotide sequence: TGTGCCAGTAGTATCGCGGGGGCCTACGAGCAGTACTTC. Translated: CASSIAGAYEQYF.

This chain links TRBV25-1 with TRBJ2-4; 9 positions match TRBD1. Germline CDR1 reads MGHDK; CDR2 reads SYGVNS. CDR3 length equals 15 residues. J lost 2 bases, V lost 7 bases, and 6 bases had no gene match. The CDR3 DNA reads as TGTGCCAGCACCCCGGGACAGGGATCCAAAAACATTCAGTACTTC. Translated, it gives CASTPGQGSKNIQYF.

In the case of this clonotype: A read error is the likely source, as a far larger clone sits one nucleotide away. The chain recombines TRBV7-2 with TRBJ2-5, with D perhaps being TRBD1 or TRBD2 (5 bases each). Per germline, CDR1 SGHTA and CDR2 FQGNSA. This CDR3 region has 13 residues. This chain's CDR3 is CASSLSGQDTQYF. CDR3 nucleotides: TGTGCCAGCAGCTTATCGGGGCAAGATACCCAGTACTTC.

There are many counts of this clonotype. The rearrangement joins TRBV7-6 to TRBJ1-4; D uncertain. V gave up 6 bases and J gave up 0 bases, with 14 bases separating them. This CDR3 spans 16 amino acids. Germline CDR1 reads SGHVS; CDR2 reads FNYEAQ. Written as DNA, the CDR3 is TGTGCCAGCAGTCAAAAGTATCGGGCAACTAATGAAAAACTGTTTTTT. Protein: CASSQKYRATNEKLFF.

This clonotype was counted a single time. This may be a read error, as it is one base from a much larger clone. The genes are TRBV28 and TRBJ2-5; maybe TRBD2 (5 bases). From germline, CDR1 is MDHEN and CDR2 SYDVKM. This CDR3 contains 16 residues. The chain's CDR3 is CANSFNVATVYKTQYF. The CDR3 nucleotides are TGTGCCAACAGTTTCAACGTAGCGACCGTCTACAAGACCCAGTACTTC.

This chain uses TRBV29-1 with TRBJ2-2, with 7 bases fitting TRBD2. The CDR3 spans 14 residues. V shed 5 bases, J shed 2 bases, and the junction held 5 bases outside the gene matches. Germline-derived CDR1 and CDR2 are SQVTM and ANQGSEA. CDR3 coding DNA: TGCAGCGTTAGAGGGAGGGACAACACCGGGGAGCTGTTTTTT. This encodes CSVRGRDNTGELFF.

The sample holds many counts of this clonotype. The rearrangement uses TRBV12-3 or TRBV12-4 and TRBJ2-3; D remains ambiguous. There are 15 residues in the CDR3. V lost 3 bases and J 0 bases, leaving 10 bases between the germline ends. Written as DNA, the CDR3 is TGTGCCAGCAGTTTGTTAATAGCTAGCACAGATACGCAGTATTTT. This encodes CASSLLIASTDTQYF.

This clonotype occurred a few times. CDR3 sequence: CASRVTTASSYNEQFF. As DNA, the CDR3 is TGTGCCAGTAGGGTTACGACGGCGAGCTCCTACAATGAGCAGTTCTTC. This sequence joins TRBV19 and TRBJ2-1; D uncertain. CDR1 and CDR2 from the germline V gene are LNHDA and SQIVND (reference sequence). Trimming cost V 6 bases and J 0 bases, with 15 bases left between them. The CDR3 consists of 16 residues.

The chain is built from TRBV30 and TRBJ1-2; unclear D gene. The CDR3 loop spans 12 amino acids. The germline V and J ends were trimmed by 1 base and 8 bases, with 11 bases remaining between them. In germline, CDR1 is GTSNPN, CDR2 SVGIG (reference sequence). CDR3 loop: CAWSGYSEGYTF. DNA of the CDR3: TGTGCCTGGAGTGGATACAGCGAAGGCTACACCTTC.

This clonotype has a handful of counts. V and J are TRBV15 and TRBJ2-6, with a weak D call TRBD1 (6 bases). Germline assignment: CDR1 LNHNV and CDR2 YYDKDF (reference sequence). Trimming removed 5 bases from V and 2 bases from J, with 16 bases in between. CDR3 length equals 17 residues. The CDR3 loop reads CATSGKYRVAGANVLTF. CDR3 nucleotide sequence: TGTGCCACCAGCGGGAAGTACAGGGTAGCTGGGGCCAACGTCCTGACTTTC.

This clonotype was detected ten times or more. The chain joins TRBV6-2 or TRBV6-3 to TRBJ2-1; D is possibly TRBD2 (6 bases). The CDR3 contains 12 residues. CDR1 is MNHEY and CDR2 is SVGEGT in the germline V gene. V was cut by 2 bases and J by 7 bases, with 6 bases left in between. In DNA form, the CDR3 reads TGTGCCAGCAGTTACGCGGGAAATGAGCAGTTCTTC. Its protein is CASSYAGNEQFF.

This clonotype has just a few counts. This chain links TRBV19 with TRBJ1-5; weak D call: TRBD1 (5 bases). CDR1 is LNHDA, CDR2 SQIVND, per germline (reference sequence). This CDR3 has 13 amino acids. Trimming cost V 9 bases and J 5 bases, with 14 bases left between them. The CDR3 region is CASQDGDYQPQHF. DNA for the CDR3: TGTGCCAGCCAAGATGGGGACTATCAGCCCCAGCATTTT. Looking up the rest from reference TRBV19 and TRBJ1-5 gives the full variable domain: DGGITQSPKYLFRKEGQNVTLSCEQNLNHDAMYWYRQDPGQGLRLIYYSQIVNDFQKGDIAEGYSVSREKKESFPLTVTSAQKNPTAFYLCASQDGDYQPQHFGDGTRLSIL.

This clonotype was recorded many times. The chain links TRBV2 to TRBJ1-5; the D gene is possibly TRBD1 (6 bases). V was clipped by 7 bases and J by 0 bases, with 16 bases between them. Germline V lookup: CDR1 SNHLY, CDR2 FYNNEI. This CDR3 is built from 16 residues. CDR3 amino acids: CASNRGARGSNQPQHF. DNA of the CDR3: TGTGCCAGCAACAGAGGGGCCAGGGGTAGCAATCAGCCCCAGCATTTT.

This clonotype was counted at least ten times. The chain links TRBV5-1 to TRBJ2-7, with D possibly TRBD2 on 6 matching bases. The CDR3 spans 14 residues. The germline V gene encodes CDR1 SGHRS and CDR2 YFSETQ. The V gene lost 2 bases and the J gene lost 3 bases, with 12 bases spanning the gap. The CDR3 spells CASSFAGTGYEQYF. The CDR3 DNA reads as TGCGCCAGCAGCTTTGCCGGGACTGGCTACGAGCAGTACTTC.

The sample holds a few counts of this clonotype. The chain couples TRBV3-1 to TRBJ1-1; D unresolved. CDR1 LGHDT and CDR2 YNNKEL come from the germline V gene (reference sequence). This CDR3 is 13 amino acids long. With 2 bases removed from V and 2 bases from J, the gap between germline ends came to 6 bases. Here the CDR3 reads CASSQRDNTEAFF. The CDR3 coding sequence is TGTGCCAGCAGCCAACGAGACAACACTGAAGCTTTCTTT.

The CDR3: CASSLQGRDRDGNTIYF. CDR3 nucleotide sequence: TGTGCCAGCAGTTTACAGGGCCGGGACAGGGATGGAAACACCATATATTTT. The chain uses TRBV12-3 or TRBV12-4 and TRBJ1-3; 9 bases agree with TRBD1. The CDR3 is 17 amino acids. J was trimmed by 3 bases and V by 2 bases; bases with no gene match: 8.

The sample holds many counts of this clonotype. V is TRBV11-2 and J is TRBJ1-1; D is ambiguous. Germline V CDR1 and CDR2: SGHAT, FQNNGV. V lost 1 base, J lost 1 base, and 13 bases lay in between. The CDR3 covers 16 residues. CDR3 residues: CASSLAAYLPNTEAFF. For the CDR3, the DNA is TGTGCCAGCAGCTTAGCGGCGTACCTACCGAACACTGAAGCTTTCTTT.

This sequence joins TRBV10-1 and TRBJ1-2, with D possibly matching TRBD1 (5 bases). Germline V gene data show CDR1 as WNHNN and CDR2 as SYGVQD (reference sequence). V was pared by 5 bases and J by 2 bases, with 15 bases between. The length of the CDR3 is 15 residues. The CDR3 sequence is CASSTGTADNYGYTF. CDR3 nucleotides: TGCGCCAGCAGTACCGGGACGGCCGACAACTATGGCTACACCTTC.

This clonotype was recorded at least ten times. The gene calls are TRBV28 and TRBJ1-2; D unclear. Germline V gene lookup returns CDR1 MDHEN and CDR2 SYDVKM. This CDR3 is built from 13 residues. The V gene lost 5 bases and the J gene lost 2 bases, with 9 bases spanning the gap. The chain's CDR3 is CASSPTTNYGYTF. The CDR3 DNA reads TGTGCCAGCAGTCCTACAACCAACTATGGCTACACCTTC.

The chain has TRBV3-1 and TRBJ2-1; D is perhaps TRBD2 (6 bases). The germline V gene encodes CDR1 LGHDT and CDR2 YNNKEL (reference sequence). V lost 5 bases and J 7 bases, leaving 18 bases between the germline ends. CDR3 length: 15 amino acids. CDR3: CASSYDPGVWNEQFF. CDR3 bases: TGTGCCAGCAGCTATGATCCGGGGGTCTGGAATGAGCAGTTCTTC.

This clonotype has ten or more counts. This chain joins TRBV12-5 and TRBJ2-2; no firm D call. V lost 6 bases, J lost 0 bases, and 11 bases lay in between. The CDR3 has 15 residues. Per the germline V gene, CDR1 is LGHNT and CDR2 is FRNRAP. The CDR3 region has the DNA TGTGCTAGTGGCCTGCTTAATTCGAACACCGGGGAGCTGTTTTTT. This translates into CASGLLNSNTGELFF.

With respect to this clonotype: An end of the junction does not agree with germline; a read error may underlie this. V usage is TRBV6-2 or TRBV6-3 and J usage is TRBJ1-1; the D gene is possibly TRBD1 (6 bases). The CDR3 has 14 residues. CDR1 is MNHEY and CDR2 is SVGEGT in the germline V gene. In nucleotides, the CDR3 is TGTGCCAGCAGTGGGACACCAATGAACACTGAAGCTCTCTTT. Protein product: CASSGTPMNTEALF.

The rearrangement uses TRBV30 and TRBJ2-5; 8 nucleotides line up with TRBD2. Germline CDR1 and CDR2: GTSNPN and SVGIG (reference sequence). V lost 0 bases to trimming and J lost 3 bases; unmatched junction nucleotides: 6. This CDR3 is 15 amino acids long. CDR3 sequence reads: CAWSVPAGVEETQYF. The CDR3 bases are TGTGCCTGGAGTGTACCAGCGGGAGTGGAAGAGACCCAGTACTTC.

This chain uses TRBV10-2 with TRBJ2-2; 9 bases agree with TRBD2. Germline loops: CDR1 WSHSY, CDR2 SAAADI. Losses at the gene ends were 7 bases for V and 1 base for J; bases not matched to a gene: 10. The CDR3 loop spans 17 amino acids. CDR3 amino acids: CASKAIFSGGNTGELFF. CDR3 coding DNA: TGCGCCAGCAAGGCGATATTTAGCGGGGGGAACACCGGGGAGCTGTTTTTT.

Many counts were recorded for this clonotype. This sequence joins TRBV29-1 and TRBJ2-5; 7 positions match TRBD1. The J segment lost 4 bases and the V segment lost 6 bases, leaving 8 bases of the junction unmatched. Germline V CDR1 and CDR2: SQVTM, ANQGSEA. The CDR3 consists of 13 residues. CDR3 sequence (DNA): TGCAGCGTGATACTGACAGGGCTAGAGACCCAGTACTTC. Protein sequence: CSVILTGLETQYF.

This clonotype was recorded at least ten times. This rearrangement joins TRBV20-1 to TRBJ2-5; 7 bases align to TRBD1. Germline V CDR1 and CDR2: DFQATT, SNEGSKA (reference sequence). The trim removed 3 bases at V and 3 bases at J, leaving 7 bases unmatched. The CDR3 loop spans 14 amino acids. The CDR3 DNA reads as TGCAGTGCTAGCGCTTTAACAGGGGAAGAGACCCAGTACTTC. Amino acid sequence: CSASALTGEETQYF.

This clonotype has a count of ten or more. The chain links TRBV28 to TRBJ2-7, with TRBD1 matching 8 bases. Unmatched junction bases numbered 6, after V lost 5 bases and J lost 3 bases. CDR3 length: 14 amino acids. Germline V lookup: CDR1 MDHEN, CDR2 SYDVKM. CDR3: CASSELDRGYEQYF. CDR3 coding DNA: TGTGCCAGCAGTGAACTCGACAGGGGCTACGAGCAGTACTTC.